Following are 22 T cell receptor beta chains from one sample sequenced in a study of response to subunit inactivated influenza vaccine. TCRdb independently ran MiXCR on the RT-PCR reads; one entry per CDR3 protein. The repertoire includes about half a million distinct CDR3 sequences, 6% to 9% of them detected once, and 10% to 15% sits in the top ten. Source: PBMCs from blood, taken approximately 25 months after vaccination. The receptors here all came from a man aged 50 to 69 who received an inactivated influenza vaccine.

A few counts support this clonotype. This sequence joins TRBV20-1 and TRBJ2-7, with TRBD1 identical over 10 bases. The CDR3 spans 15 residues. CDR1 DFQATT and CDR2 SNEGSKA come from the germline V gene (reference sequence). Trimming removed 2 bases from V and 2 bases from J; junction bases left unmatched: 6. CDR3 protein: CSARNPGQGPYEQYF. The CDR3 DNA reads TGCAGTGCTAGAAATCCGGGACAGGGGCCCTACGAGCAGTACTTC.

V and J are TRBV20-1 and TRBJ2-5; D is unclear. Germline-derived CDR1 and CDR2 are DFQATT and SNEGSKA (reference sequence). The V gene lost 0 bases and the J gene lost 4 bases, with 15 bases spanning the gap. The CDR3 extends over 15 amino acids. The CDR3 coding sequence is TGCAGTGCTAGAGATCGGGCCCGATTGGGAGAGACCCAGTACTTC. Translated, it gives CSARDRARLGETQYF.

This clonotype occurred many times. The chain combines TRBV5-1 with TRBJ2-1, with 9 nucleotides matching TRBD2. J was trimmed by 2 bases and V by 1 base; bases with no gene match: 4. In germline, CDR1 is SGHRS, CDR2 YFSETQ. The length of the CDR3 is 16 residues. This CDR3 reads CASSLTSGLPYNEQFF. The CDR3 coding sequence is TGCGCCAGCAGCTTGACTAGCGGGCTTCCCTACAATGAGCAGTTCTTC. Full variable domain (rest looked up from reference TRBV5-1 and TRBJ2-1): KAGVTQTPRYLIKTRGQQVTLSCSPISGHRSVSWYQQTPGQGLQFLFEYFSETQRNKGNFPGRFSGRQFSNSRSEMNVSTLELGDSALYLCASSLTSGLPYNEQFFGPGTRLTVL.

This sequence joins TRBV13 and TRBJ2-7; 7 bases match TRBD2. The CDR3 totals 15 residues. Germline V CDR1 and CDR2: PRHDT, FYEKMQ (reference sequence). The V segment lost 2 bases and the J segment 0 bases; nucleotides outside the gene matches: 4. CDR3 in DNA: TGTGCCAGCAGCTTACTAGCGGAGTCCTCCTACGAGCAGTACTTC. Translating gives CASSLLAESSYEQYF.

This clonotype appeared many times. This chain connects TRBV5-6 to TRBJ1-1; D is possibly TRBD1 (6 bases). Deletions cut 3 bases from V and 8 bases from J, with 11 bases between. This CDR3 comprises 12 residues. CDR1 SGHDT and CDR2 YYEEEE come from the germline V gene. In nucleotides, the CDR3 is TGTGCCAGCAGCTCATACCAGGGGGAAGCTTTCTTT. Its translation is CASSSYQGEAFF. The full variable domain, completed using reference TRBV5-6 and TRBJ1-1, is DAGVTQSPTHLIKTRGQQVTLRCSPKSGHDTVSWYQQALGQGPQFIFQYYEEEERQRGNFPDRFSGHQFPNYSSELNVNALLLGDSALYLCASSSYQGEAFFGQGTRLTVV.

A word on this clonotype: A read error may explain this, as a much larger clone is one base away. This rearrangement joins TRBV6-5 to TRBJ1-1, with D perhaps TRBD1 (6 bases). This CDR3 is built from 15 residues. In germline, CDR1 is MNHEY, CDR2 SVGAGI. CDR3 sequence reads: CASGYNGGGNTEAFF. For the CDR3, the DNA is TGTGCCAGCGGTTACAATGGGGGCGGGAACACTGAAGCTTTCTTT.

This clonotype was observed at least ten times. The chain recombines TRBV7-2 with TRBJ1-2, with D maybe TRBD1 (5 bases). Germline V gene sequence: CDR1 SGHTA, CDR2 FQGNSA. The CDR3 contains 16 residues. V lost 5 bases to trimming and J lost 0 bases, with 16 bases between them. The CDR3, as DNA: TGTGCCAGCAGCACCGCCGGGACCCAAGCTAACTATGGCTACACCTTC. Its protein product is CASSTAGTQANYGYTF.

J is TRBJ2-5 and V is TRBV12-3 or TRBV12-4, with a weak D call TRBD1 (6 bases). CDR3 size: 14 residues. Trimming took 3 bases from V and 4 from J, leaving 12 bases between them. The CDR3, as DNA: TGTGCCAGCAGTTTTGGGCAGGGGCGAGAGACCCAGTACTTC. Translating gives CASSFGQGRETQYF.

This clonotype was seen repeatedly, ten times or more. V and J are TRBV12-3 or TRBV12-4 and TRBJ2-1; 10 bases match TRBD1. V trimming: 6 bases; J trimming: 0 bases; junction bases outside the gene matches: 5. The CDR3 covers 16 residues. The CDR3 here is CASRRTGGGSYNEQFF. The DNA of the CDR3 is TGTGCCAGCAGAAGGACAGGGGGGGGCTCCTACAATGAGCAGTTCTTC.

V and J are TRBV29-1 and TRBJ2-1, with 9 bases lining up with TRBD2. V was pared by 6 bases and J by 0 bases, with 9 bases of the junction left unmatched. The CDR3 runs to 16 residues. Germline V gene lookup returns CDR1 SQVTM and CDR2 ANQGSEA. The DNA of the CDR3 is TGCAGCGTCCCGGGGGGTAGCGGGAGCTCCTACAATGAGCAGTTCTTC. Protein: CSVPGGSGSSYNEQFF.

The chain joins TRBV10-3 to TRBJ1-2, with 10 bases matching TRBD1. Germline V gives CDR1 ENHRY, CDR2 SYGVKD. With 10 bases clipped from V and 8 bases from J, the junction kept 7 bases outside the gene matches. The length of the CDR3 is 12 residues. The CDR3: CATSGTGEGYTF. The CDR3 nucleotides read TGTGCCACCTCCGGGACAGGGGAGGGCTACACCTTC.

The CDR3, as DNA: TGCGCCAGCAGCCAAATAGGCCGGGAAGGGGATACGCAGTATTTT. Protein product: CASSQIGREGDTQYF. This chain links TRBV4-3 with TRBJ2-3, with D possibly matching TRBD2 (5 bases). CDR1 is LGHNA and CDR2 is YSLEER in the germline V gene. The CDR3 runs to 15 residues. The V end lost 2 bases, the J end lost 6 bases, and 15 bases lay between the germline ends.

The sample holds many counts of this clonotype. The chain links TRBV5-1 to TRBJ2-5; 7 nucleotides agree with TRBD2. Losses at the gene ends were 2 bases for V and 5 bases for J; bases not matched to a gene: 3. CDR3 length equals 13 residues. Germline V gene lookup returns CDR1 SGHRS and CDR2 YFSETQ. The CDR3 DNA reads as TGCGCCAGCAGCTTAAGCGGGGTGGAGACCCAGTACTTC. Encoded protein: CASSLSGVETQYF.

The chain links TRBV12-3 or TRBV12-4 to TRBJ1-4; D not certain. The CDR3 is 13 amino acids. With 7 bases removed from V and 4 bases from J, the gap between germline ends came to 10 bases. The CDR3 region is CASTPGINEKLFF. The CDR3 DNA sequence: TGTGCCAGCACCCCGGGAATTAATGAAAAACTGTTTTTT.

This clonotype was recorded at least ten times. DNA of the CDR3: TGTGCCAGCAGCTTGTCTGGTAATCGGGAGCTGTTTTTT. This encodes CASSLSGNRELFF. This rearrangement joins TRBV5-6 to TRBJ2-2, with D unclear. Deletions cut 1 base from V and 9 bases from J, with 10 bases between. This CDR3 contains 13 residues. Germline V gene data show CDR1 as SGHDT and CDR2 as YYEEEE.

CDR3 amino acids: CASSPPDLMNTEAFF. CDR3 nucleotides: TGTGCCAGCAGTCCCCCCGACCTAATGAACACTGAAGCTTTCTTT. The chain has TRBV28 and TRBJ1-1; D remains ambiguous. The CDR3 has 15 residues. The germline CDR1 and CDR2 sequences are MDHEN and SYDVKM. The V end was cut by 5 bases, the J end by 0 bases, with 13 bases between.

This clonotype was counted between two and nine times. This chain connects TRBV6-4 to TRBJ2-3, with 13 bases matching TRBD2. The trim removed 3 bases at V and 9 bases at J, leaving 3 bases unmatched. Looked up from germline, CDR1 is MRHNA and CDR2 is SNTAGT. CDR3 length: 14 amino acids. CDR3 amino acids: CASSELAGGRTQYF. DNA of the CDR3: TGTGCCAGCAGTGAACTAGCGGGAGGGAGAACGCAGTATTTT.

The V gene is TRBV28, the J gene TRBJ2-7, with D perhaps matching TRBD2 (6 bases). CDR3 length: 13 amino acids. V was clipped by 7 bases and J by 6 bases, with 16 bases between them. Germline V gene sequence: CDR1 MDHEN, CDR2 SYDVKM. This chain's CDR3 is CASTSGGVGEQYF. Here the CDR3 DNA reads TGTGCCAGCACCTCCGGAGGGGTCGGCGAGCAGTACTTC.

This clonotype was counted only a few times. This chain links TRBV5-4 with TRBJ2-2; possibly TRBD1 for D (6 bases). There are 16 residues in the CDR3. V was pared by 4 bases and J by 6 bases, with 19 bases between. CDR1 and CDR2 from the germline V gene are SGHNT and YYREEE (reference sequence). In nucleotides, the CDR3 is TGTGCCAGCAGCCGATCAGGACAGAATGTACCCGGGGAGCTGTTTTTT. Encoded protein: CASSRSGQNVPGELFF. Complete variable domain (other parts from reference TRBV5-4 and TRBJ2-2): ETGVTQSPTHLIKTRGQQVTLRCSSQSGHNTVSWYQQALGQGPQFIFQYYREEENGRGNFPPRFSGLQFPNYSSELNVNALELDDSALYLCASSRSGQNVPGELFFGEGSRLTVL.

This clonotype was seen a few times. V gene TRBV6-5 combines with J gene TRBJ1-2; D is unclear. Germline-derived CDR1 and CDR2 are MNHEY and SVGAGI. Between the trimmed V and J ends, which lost 8 bases and 0 bases, there was a span of 7 bases. The CDR3 length is 12 residues. The CDR3 reads CASGVANYGYTF. In DNA form, the CDR3 reads TGTGCCAGCGGGGTAGCTAACTATGGCTACACCTTC.

This clonotype was counted between two and nine times. The V gene is TRBV20-1, the J gene TRBJ2-7; 8 nucleotides align to TRBD1. In germline, CDR1 is DFQATT, CDR2 SNEGSKA (reference sequence). This CDR3 region has 16 residues. The J segment lost 2 bases and the V segment lost 0 bases, leaving 9 bases of the junction unmatched. The CDR3 DNA reads TGCAGTGCTAGAGATGTTTCGAGGACAGGGCCCTACGAGCAGTACTTC. Protein product: CSARDVSRTGPYEQYF.

This clonotype showed up many times. The chain has TRBV10-3 and TRBJ2-3; TRBD1 is a possible D gene (5 bases). The CDR3 is made up of 14 amino acids. V was trimmed by 3 bases and J by 1 base, leaving 8 bases between them. Per germline, CDR1 ENHRY and CDR2 SYGVKD. Here the CDR3 DNA reads TGTGCCATCAGTGAAGGGGATGGCACAGATACGCAGTATTTT. Amino acid sequence: CAISEGDGTDTQYF.